Many counts were recorded for the clone carrying this T cell receptor (beta chain). Its antigen is as yet unknown. Between the trimmed V and J ends, which lost 5 bases and 7 bases, there was a span of 21 bases. The length of the CDR3 is 15 residues. CDR1 MDHEN and CDR2 SYDVKM come from the germline V gene. TCRdb processed the PCR reads anew with MiXCR; each CDR3 protein has one entry. The sample carries tens of thousands of distinct CDR3 sequences, approximately 22% recorded once. This specimen belongs to a study of molecular identifiers for immune sequencing clone quantification. Findings and limits, study-wide: Identical TCR molecules sharing a barcode could underestimate highly expanded clone sizes.

The sequenced sample was naive CD8+ T cells from blood, with Jurkat cell RNA spiked in. Sample subset: FACS-sorted CD8+CD4-CCR7+CD45RA+ naive T cells. This rearrangement joins TRBV28 to TRBJ2-7, with TRBD2 as a possible D gene (5 bases). The source is a human donor in good health. Some libraries in this study had Jurkat cell RNA spiked in. The CDR3 DNA reads as TGTGCCAGCAGTCCGGGGAGAGAGTTCCCTACTGAGCAGTACTTC. Protein: CASSPGREFPTEQYF. The entire variable domain, with the rest obtained from reference TRBV28 and TRBJ2-7, is as follows: DVKVTQSSRYLVKRTGEKVFLECVQDMDHENMFWYRQDPGLGLRLIYFSYDVKMKEKGDIPEGYSVSREKKERFSLILESASTNQTSMYLCASSPGREFPTEQYFGPGTRLTVT.